Sequencing of this TCR beta chain was carried out in a study of control samples from healthy donors and cancer patients. This CDR3 comprises 16 residues. Germline V gives CDR1 SGHRS, CDR2 YFSETQ. The V gene end was trimmed by 3 bases and the J gene end by 3 bases; junction bases not matched to a gene: 6. This clone is a singleton in its sample. The table came from immunoSEQ multiplex PCR; TCRdb's copy has only in-frame clones and leaves some out. The sample consists of about 120,000 clones, about 88% of them appearing once. The sequence came from a woman in her 70s in good health. This sequence joins TRBV5-1 and TRBJ1-4; 9 nucleotides agree with TRBD1. The sequenced sample was blood. The CDR3 sequence is CASSYSYRGPNEKLFF. In DNA, the CDR3 is TGCGCCAGCAGCTACTCCTACAGGGGGCCTAATGAAAAACTGTTTTTT.